The 7 T cell receptor beta chains reported below all come from one sample, sequenced in a study of cytomegalovirus exposure and HLA in healthy donors. Vbeta (60) and Jbeta (13) primers were used in the PCR. The repertoire was sequenced with immunoSEQ multiplex PCR; TCRdb's copy has only in-frame clones and lacks some. In all, the sample yields under 90,000 clones. The sequencing input was PBMCs. These receptors were obtained from a middle-aged man in good health and CMV-seropositive.

The V gene is TRBV5-6, the J gene TRBJ1-1; TRBD1 might be the D (5 bases). CDR1 SGHDT and CDR2 YYEEEE come from the germline V gene. Trimming left V 5 bases short and J 3 bases short, with 11 bases between. The CDR3 totals 13 residues. CDR3 residues: CASSPDTDTEAFF. In DNA form, the CDR3 reads TGTGCCAGCAGTCCGGACACGGACACTGAAGCTTTCTTT.

This chain links TRBV7-8 with TRBJ2-1; 8 bases align to TRBD2. This CDR3 comprises 15 residues. The germline V gene encodes CDR1 SGHVS and CDR2 FQNEAQ. The V gene end was trimmed by 4 bases and the J gene end by 10 bases; junction bases not matched to a gene: 12. DNA of the CDR3: TGTGCCAGCAGCTACTCCGGGACTAGGTCCGGGGAGCAGTTCTTC. Translating gives CASSYSGTRSGEQFF.

The rearrangement links TRBV19 to TRBJ2-7; TRBD1 might be the D (5 bases). V gave up 3 bases and J gave up 2 bases, with 14 bases separating them. The germline V gene has CDR1 LNHDA and CDR2 SQIVND (reference sequence). CDR3 length: 15 amino acids. The CDR3 region has the DNA TGTGCCAGTAGTATTGGTCCAGGGCGAACCTACGAGCAGTACTTC. Translating it yields CASSIGPGRTYEQYF.

The rearrangement joins TRBV11-3 to TRBJ2-3; D is unclear. V lost 5 bases to trimming and J lost 6 bases, with 9 bases between them. Germline CDR1 SGHNT, CDR2 YENEEA. The CDR3 loop spans 12 amino acids. The CDR3 bases are TGTGCCAGCAGCCGAGGCCCGGATACGCAGTATTTT. It is translated as CASSRGPDTQYF.

The chain links TRBV11-3 to TRBJ2-2; perhaps TRBD2 as D (6 bases). V lost 4 bases and J 6 bases, leaving 18 bases between the germline ends. Germline-derived CDR1 and CDR2 are SGHNT and YENEEA. The CDR3 length is 16 residues. The CDR3 sequence is CASSSSPGSEAGELFF. In nucleotides, the CDR3 is TGTGCCAGCAGCTCCAGTCCCGGGAGTGAAGCCGGGGAGCTGTTTTTT.

V and J are TRBV4-2 and TRBJ1-3, with 9 bases that match TRBD1. The CDR3 runs 17 residues. Germline V gene data show CDR1 as LGHNA and CDR2 as YNFKEQ. V gave up 0 bases and J gave up 1 base; unmatched junction bases: 4. CDR3 sequence (DNA): TGTGCCAGCAGCCAAGAACAACAGGGGGCTTCTGGAAACACCATATATTTT. Encoded protein: CASSQEQQGASGNTIYF.

The chain joins TRBV5-6 to TRBJ2-4; D not certain. The CDR3 is 13 residues long. Trimming left V 0 bases short and J 9 bases short, with 10 bases between. Germline CDR1 SGHDT, CDR2 YYEEEE. The CDR3 reads CASSLASVSIQYF. CDR3 in DNA: TGTGCCAGCAGCTTGGCTAGTGTATCCATTCAGTACTTC.